Listed below are T cell receptor beta chains from one sample, sequenced in a study of Ad26.COV2.S vaccination and SARS-CoV-2 variants. Data came from immunoSEQ multiplex PCR; TCRdb stores just in-frame clones and leaves some out. The sample comprises 400,000 to 450,000 clones, about nine tenths of which are singletons, and roughly an eighth rests with the top ten. The starting material was peripheral blood, obtained in a trial of Ad26.COV2.S vaccine versus placebo. The receptor set was obtained from a person aged 18-65 years who received the Ad26.COV2.S COVID-19 vaccine or a placebo. CDR3s include the opening cysteine and the closing phenylalanine or tryptophan. The order of the fields is V gene, J gene, clone size, D gene, CDR3 DNA, CDR3 protein. D genes are given only for firm matches. Only part of the rows carry a size: once, few, many, or a class if the clone is expanded.

>TRBV29-1|TRBJ2-7|NA|NA
TGCAGCGCCTCCCGACAGGAGGGGTCAGAGCAGTACTTC
CSASRQEGSEQYF
>TRBV6-6|TRBJ1-1|NA|NA
TGTGCTACTTTGGGGGGGGCGGATACTGAAGCTTTCTTT
CATLGGADTEAFF
>TRBV29-1|TRBJ1-4|once|NA
TGCAGCGTCGGAAAACAGGGAAATGAAAAACTGTTTTTT
CSVGKQGNEKLFF
>TRBV27|TRBJ2-7|NA|NA
TGTGCCAGCAGTACCGGGTCCTGGGAGCAGTACTTC
CASSTGSWEQYF
>TRBV7-9|TRBJ2-3|NA|TRBD1
TGTGCCAGCAGCCGCAGTAGTGGACAGGGGTGGATAGATACGCAGTATTTT
CASSRSSGQGWIDTQYF
>TRBV4-2|TRBJ2-7|NA|TRBD2
TGTGCCAGCAGCCTCGGACTAGCGGCTTCCTACGAGCAGTACTTC
CASSLGLAASYEQYF
>TRBV6-5|TRBJ2-7|NA|NA
TGTGCCAGCGGAGACTACCGATACTTTAACTACGAGCAGTACTTC
CASGDYRYFNYEQYF
>TRBV6-2/TRBV6-3|TRBJ2-7|NA|NA
TGTGCCAGCAGTTACACGGCAGTAGCGTTGGGAATATACGAGCAGTACTTC
CASSYTAVALGIYEQYF
>TRBV27|TRBJ2-7|NA|TRBD1
TGTGCCAGCAGTCCGACAGGGACCTACGAGCAGTACTTC
CASSPTGTYEQYF
>TRBV7-3|TRBJ1-1|NA|NA
TGTGCCAGCAGCTTAAACGGGATCACTGAAGCTTTCTTT
CASSLNGITEAFF
>TRBV6-5|TRBJ1-3|once|NA
TGTGCCAGCAGTCGGACAGATGGAAACACCATATATTTT
CASSRTDGNTIYF
>TRBV6-5|TRBJ1-1|NA|NA
TGTGCCAGCGCCGGCCCGGGGGGGTCGGGGACTGAAGCTTTCTTT
CASAGPGGSGTEAFF
>TRBV25-1|TRBJ2-1|once|NA
TGTGCCAGCACGACAAGCTCCTACAATGAGCAGTTCTTC
CASTTSSYNEQFF
>TRBV7-2|TRBJ2-3|NA|NA
TGTGCCAGCAGCTCCTCAAGCACAGATACGCAGTATTTT
CASSSSSTDTQYF
>TRBV9|TRBJ2-5|once|NA
TGTGCCAGCAGCGTAGCGATAGCGGAGACCCAGTACTTC
CASSVAIAETQYF
>TRBV5-4|TRBJ1-6|many|NA
TGTGCCAGCAGCTATGGGCAGACGAAACATAATTCACCCCTCCACTTT
CASSYGQTKHNSPLHF
>TRBV10-3|TRBJ2-3|NA|TRBD2
TGTGCCATCAGCTACGGGACTAGCGGGAGCACAGATACGCAGTATTTT
CAISYGTSGSTDTQYF
>TRBV6-2/TRBV6-3|TRBJ2-1|NA|NA
TGTGCCAGCAGTTACGGGGCTCTGGGGCTTGAGCAGTTCTTC
CASSYGALGLEQFF
>TRBV27|TRBJ2-1|NA|NA
TGTGCCAGCAGTTTATCATGGGAGACCTTCTACAATGAGCAGTTCTTC
CASSLSWETFYNEQFF
>TRBV11-2|TRBJ2-7|NA|TRBD2
TGTGCCAGCAGCTTACGGGGGGGGTTAGTCTACGAGCAGTACTTC
CASSLRGGLVYEQYF
>TRBV28|TRBJ2-7|NA|TRBD1
TGTGCCAGCAGTTCTGGGACAGGCTCCCCCTACGAGCAGTACTTC
CASSSGTGSPYEQYF
>TRBV27|TRBJ1-4|NA|NA
TGTGCCAGCAGTTCCACCTTGTGGGGCTCTAAGGGGGACGGGGAAAAACTGTTTTTT
CASSSTLWGSKGDGEKLFF
>TRBV13|TRBJ2-6|NA|NA
TGTGCCAGCAGCTTAGTTACAGGACGCTCTGGGGCCAACGTCCTGACTTTC
CASSLVTGRSGANVLTF
>TRBV28|TRBJ1-5|NA|NA
TGTGCCAGCAGTTTATCCGGGGAAGGCAATCAGCCCCAGCATTTT
CASSLSGEGNQPQHF